A selection of T cell receptor beta chains follows, all from one sample in a study of molecular identifiers for immune sequencing clone quantification. TCRdb re-derived calls from the PCR reads in MiXCR, one entry per CDR3 protein. In the table there are approximately 20,000 distinct CDR3 sequences, about 21% of which are singletons. The sample consisted of naive CD8+ T cells from blood, with Jurkat cell RNA spiked in. These receptors all come from a human donor in good health. Some libraries in this study had Jurkat cell RNA spiked in. The CDR3 runs from the conserved cysteine through the conserved F or W. Fields, in order: J gene, D gene, clone size, V gene, CDR3 DNA, CDR3 protein. D genes are given only for firm matches. Clone size is given for some rows only: seen once, a few or many times, or a class if the clone is expanded.

J: TRBJ2-7; D: NA; size: few; V: TRBV6-2/TRBV6-3; DNA: TGTGCCAGCAGATCAGGATTCTACGAGCAGTACTTC; CDR3: CASRSGFYEQYF
J: TRBJ2-7; D: NA; size: medium-sized; V: TRBV20-1; DNA: TGCAGTGCTAGAGATCGGCTACAGGGCACCTACGAGCAGTACTTC; CDR3: CSARDRLQGTYEQYF
J: TRBJ2-7; D: TRBD1; size: many; V: TRBV9; DNA: TGTGCCAGCAGCGCTGAGGGGGCTTTCGAGCAGTACTTC; CDR3: CASSAEGAFEQYF
J: TRBJ1-5; D: NA; size: medium-sized; V: TRBV27; DNA: TGTGCCAGCAGTTTAGTTGGGGGAGGCAATCAGCCCCAGCATTTT; CDR3: CASSLVGGGNQPQHF
J: TRBJ2-5; D: TRBD1; size: NA; V: TRBV19; DNA: TGTGCCAGTAGTTGGACAGGGAGGTCGAAGACCCAGTACTTC; CDR3: CASSWTGRSKTQYF
J: TRBJ1-5; D: NA; size: NA; V: TRBV28; DNA: TGTGCCAGCAGTCAAAATCAGCCCCAGCATTTT; CDR3: CASSQNQPQHF
J: TRBJ1-6; D: NA; size: many; V: TRBV7-3; DNA: TGTGCCAGCAGCTTATCGACAGGCTCCTATAATTCACCCCTCCACTTT; CDR3: CASSLSTGSYNSPLHF
J: TRBJ2-7; D: TRBD1; size: many; V: TRBV7-2; DNA: TGTGCCAGCAGCAAGTTTAAAACAGGGGGCTACGAGCAGTACTTC; CDR3: CASSKFKTGGYEQYF
J: TRBJ2-2; D: NA; size: NA; V: TRBV28; DNA: TGTGCCAGCAGTTTATCGCTAGTATTGCCCGGGGAGCTGCTTTTT; CDR3: CASSLSLVLPGELLF
J: TRBJ2-1; D: NA; size: many; V: TRBV19; DNA: TGTGCCAGTAGCCTAGTTGGGGGACTCTCCTACAATGAGCAGTTCTTC; CDR3: CASSLVGGLSYNEQFF
J: TRBJ2-7; D: NA; size: many; V: TRBV7-8; DNA: TGTGCCAGCAGCTACGATAAGGGACCTTCCTACGAGCAGTACTTC; CDR3: CASSYDKGPSYEQYF
J: TRBJ2-1; D: TRBD2; size: many; V: TRBV7-6; DNA: TGTGCCAGCAGCTTAGTTAGGCTAGCGGACAATGAGCAGTTCTTC; CDR3: CASSLVRLADNEQFF
J: TRBJ2-1; D: NA; size: many; V: TRBV19; DNA: TGTGCCAGTAGTATGGCTAGCCGGGGACACAATGAGCAGTTCTTC; CDR3: CASSMASRGHNEQFF
J: TRBJ2-1; D: NA; size: NA; V: TRBV27; DNA: TGTGCCAGCAGTTTAATTGCTTCCTACAATGAGCAGTTCTTC; CDR3: CASSLIASYNEQFF
J: TRBJ1-5; D: TRBD1; size: NA; V: TRBV28; DNA: TGTGTCAGCAGTGAGAGGGGGCCTCAGACCCAGCATTTT; CDR3: CVSSERGPQTQHF
J: TRBJ2-2; D: TRBD2; size: many; V: TRBV3-1; DNA: TGTGCCAGCAGCCGAAGTGGGGGGGACGACTACACCGGGGAGCTGTTTTTT; CDR3: CASSRSGGDDYTGELFF
J: TRBJ2-1; D: NA; size: NA; V: TRBV19; DNA: TGTGCCAGTAAAGGTCCCAATGAGCAGTTCTTC; CDR3: CASKGPNEQFF
J: TRBJ2-1; D: TRBD2; size: few; V: TRBV7-9; DNA: TGTGCCAGCAGCTCTACAGTAACCGGGACTAGCGGACTCAATGAGCAGTTCTTC; CDR3: CASSSTVTGTSGLNEQFF
J: TRBJ2-2; D: NA; size: many; V: TRBV5-1; DNA: TGCGCCAGCAGCTTTGATACCGGGGAGCTGTTTTTT; CDR3: CASSFDTGELFF
J: TRBJ2-2; D: NA; size: medium-sized; V: TRBV7-6; DNA: TGTGCCAGCAGCCTATATAGCGGATACACCGGGGAGCTGTTTTTT; CDR3: CASSLYSGYTGELFF
J: TRBJ2-1; D: NA; size: many; V: TRBV20-1; DNA: TGCAGTGCCAGACCCCCGGGATACAATGAGCAGTTCTTC; CDR3: CSARPPGYNEQFF
J: TRBJ2-1; D: TRBD2; size: few; V: TRBV6-6; DNA: TGTGCCAGCAGATCAATGTGGGGGTGGGAGGGAAACAATGAGCAGTTCTTC; CDR3: CASRSMWGWEGNNEQFF
J: TRBJ2-3; D: NA; size: medium-sized; V: TRBV12-3/TRBV12-4; DNA: TGTGCCAGCAGTTCTTTAGATACGCAGTATTTT; CDR3: CASSSLDTQYF
J: TRBJ1-1; D: TRBD1; size: many; V: TRBV9; DNA: TGTGCCAGCAGCGCCCCTACAGGGGGGGACACTGAAGCTTTCTTT; CDR3: CASSAPTGGDTEAFF
J: TRBJ2-7; D: NA; size: few; V: TRBV28; DNA: TGTGCCAGCAGTTACCCTCCACGGACGTGGGAGCAGTACTTC; CDR3: CASSYPPRTWEQYF
J: TRBJ2-1; D: TRBD2; size: medium-sized; V: TRBV12-3/TRBV12-4; DNA: TGTGCCAGCAGTAGGCTAGCGGGATACAATGAGCAGTTCTTC; CDR3: CASSRLAGYNEQFF